These 14 T cell receptor beta chains were all obtained from the same sample, sequenced in a study of shared T cell receptors in the human thymus. Method: immunoSEQ multiplex PCR; TCRdb's copy keeps in-frame clones and lacks some. The sample includes some 700,000 clones, 85% to 90% of them seen just once. The data also belong to a second study, concerning human thymus T cells.

Material: thymocytes. These receptor sequences come from a boy under two years old with a congenital heart defect.

The table lists this clone with a count of one. This sequence joins TRBV2 and TRBJ2-3; D remains unclear. Germline V lookup: CDR1 SNHLY, CDR2 FYNNEI. V was cut by 7 bases and J by 1 base, with 9 bases left in between. The CDR3 is 13 amino acids. The CDR3 coding sequence is TGTGCCAGCATGCGACTTGGCACAGATACGCAGTATTTT. This translates into CASMRLGTDTQYF.

The chain combines TRBV29-1 with TRBJ2-7, with 10 bases identical to TRBD2. J gave up 4 bases and V 4 bases, and 7 bases lay outside the gene matches. The CDR3 length is 14 residues. CDR1 is SQVTM, CDR2 ANQGSEA, per germline. The CDR3 loop is CSVGGLAGEYEQYF. CDR3 DNA sequence: TGCAGCGTTGGGGGGCTAGCGGGAGAGTACGAGCAGTACTTC.

The rearrangement links TRBV4-3 to TRBJ2-3, with TRBD2 as a possible D gene (5 bases). The CDR3 runs 14 residues. Germline V lookup: CDR1 LGHNA, CDR2 YSLEER. Between the trimmed V and J ends, which lost 3 bases and 6 bases, there was a span of 13 bases. This chain's CDR3 is CASSHLRTGDTQYF. CDR3 DNA: TGCGCCAGCAGCCACCTTCGGACGGGGGATACGCAGTATTTT.

The V call is TRBV4-3, the J call TRBJ2-1, with D tentatively TRBD2 (6 bases). Germline CDR1 is LGHNA and CDR2 is YSLEER. The CDR3 runs to 15 residues. The V end lost 4 bases, the J end lost 0 bases, and 10 bases lay between the germline ends. This chain's CDR3 is CASSRLEGSYNEQFF. For the CDR3, the DNA is TGCGCCAGCAGCCGACTGGAGGGCTCCTACAATGAGCAGTTCTTC.

The chain couples TRBV27 to TRBJ2-2; TRBD2 agrees at 8 bases. The V and J ends lost 5 bases and 5 bases, in that order; junction bases with no gene match: 7. The CDR3 is 15 amino acids. Germline CDR1 is MNHEY and CDR2 is SMNVEV (reference sequence). CDR3 sequence reads: CASSREGKKTGELFF. As DNA, the CDR3 is TGTGCCAGCAGTCGGGAGGGGAAAAAAACCGGGGAGCTGTTTTTT.

The V call is TRBV5-1, the J call TRBJ2-7; 10 bases match TRBD1. The V and J ends lost 4 bases and 3 bases, in that order; junction bases with no gene match: 7. Germline V gene lookup returns CDR1 SGHRS and CDR2 YFSETQ. The length of the CDR3 is 15 residues. The CDR3 spells CASSPEDRGLYEQYF. The CDR3 DNA reads as TGCGCCAGCAGCCCAGAAGACAGGGGGCTCTACGAGCAGTACTTC.

A single count supports this clone. The rearrangement links TRBV7-9 to TRBJ2-5, with D possibly matching TRBD2 (5 bases). V was shortened by 1 base and J by 2 bases, with 8 bases between the two germline ends. The CDR3 extends over 14 amino acids. Germline V gives CDR1 SEHNR, CDR2 FQNEAQ (reference sequence). CDR3 coding DNA: TGTGCCAGCAGCTTAGGAGCGGCTCAAGAGACCCAGTACTTC. It specifies CASSLGAAQETQYF.

As concerns this clone: The junction departs from germline at one end; a sequencing error may be responsible. This chain's CDR3 is CASSLVSPGDDSYNEQFF. The CDR3 DNA reads as TGTGCTAGCAGCTTAGTAAGCCCAGGGGACGATTCCTACAATGAGCAGTTCTTC. The chain recombines TRBV7-7 with TRBJ2-1; D is possibly TRBD1 (6 bases). The germline gives CDR1 SSHAT, CDR2 FNYEAQ (reference sequence). The CDR3 consists of 18 residues.

V is TRBV7-9 and J is TRBJ2-1, with 13 bases that match TRBD2. V lost 5 bases, J lost 2 bases, and 6 bases stayed unmatched. Germline V lookup: CDR1 SEHNR, CDR2 FQNEAQ (reference sequence). The CDR3 extends over 17 amino acids. CDR3 residues: CASSPRLAGGPYNEQFF. The CDR3 region has the DNA TGTGCCAGCAGCCCCCGACTAGCGGGAGGCCCCTACAATGAGCAGTTCTTC. The variable domain in full, with the rest retrieved from reference TRBV7-9 and TRBJ2-1, is DTGVSQNPRHKITKRGQNVTFRCDPISEHNRLYWYRQTLGQGPEFLTYFQNEAQLEKSRLLSDRFSAERPKGSFSTLEIQRTEQGDSAMYLCASSPRLAGGPYNEQFFGPGTRLTVL.

This clone appeared a few times. CDR3 in amino acids: CASSLNTYEQYF. The CDR3 nucleotides are TGTGCCAGCAGCTTAAACACCTACGAGCAGTACTTC. V usage is TRBV7-9 and J usage is TRBJ2-7; D remains ambiguous. The CDR3 covers 12 residues. Germline V gives CDR1 SEHNR, CDR2 FQNEAQ (reference sequence). V shed 2 bases and J shed 2 bases, with 4 bases lying between them.

This clone was observed a handful of times. The germline gene is not matched at one end of the junction; a read error may be the cause. This sequence joins TRBV4-3 and TRBJ2-6, with D perhaps TRBD1 (6 bases). In germline, CDR1 is LGHNA, CDR2 YSLEER. The CDR3 spans 14 residues. Here the CDR3 reads CASSQETNRVPWAF. The DNA of the CDR3 is TGCGCCAGCAGCCAAGAGACTAACAGGGTACCCTGGGCTTTC.

This chain connects TRBV27 to TRBJ2-4; 7 nucleotides line up with TRBD2. V trimming: 3 bases; J trimming: 7 bases; junction bases outside the gene matches: 12. Germline V gene sequence: CDR1 MNHEY, CDR2 SMNVEV (reference sequence). The CDR3 runs to 16 residues. DNA of the CDR3: TGTGCCAGCAGTTTCGGGGTGGGGGGGACTTCGAACATTCAGTACTTC. This encodes CASSFGVGGTSNIQYF.

V and J are TRBV27 and TRBJ2-7; 9 bases are a match to TRBD1. This CDR3 is built from 14 residues. Germline lookup yields CDR1 MNHEY and CDR2 SMNVEV (reference sequence). Losses at the gene ends were 6 bases for V and 2 bases for J; bases not matched to a gene: 5. CDR3 residues: CASRTTGGAYEQYF. CDR3 DNA sequence: TGTGCCAGCAGAACGACAGGGGGGGCCTACGAGCAGTACTTC.

The rearrangement uses TRBV9 and TRBJ2-1; 9 bases line up with TRBD2. The CDR3 runs 19 residues. The V gene's germline CDR1 is SGDLS and CDR2 YYNGEE. Unmatched junction bases numbered 15, after V lost 3 bases and J lost 2 bases. The DNA of the CDR3 is TGTGCCAGCAGCGCAACCGGGACTAGCTTCCTTTTTCCCTACAATGAGCAGTTCTTC. Its protein is CASSATGTSFLFPYNEQFF.